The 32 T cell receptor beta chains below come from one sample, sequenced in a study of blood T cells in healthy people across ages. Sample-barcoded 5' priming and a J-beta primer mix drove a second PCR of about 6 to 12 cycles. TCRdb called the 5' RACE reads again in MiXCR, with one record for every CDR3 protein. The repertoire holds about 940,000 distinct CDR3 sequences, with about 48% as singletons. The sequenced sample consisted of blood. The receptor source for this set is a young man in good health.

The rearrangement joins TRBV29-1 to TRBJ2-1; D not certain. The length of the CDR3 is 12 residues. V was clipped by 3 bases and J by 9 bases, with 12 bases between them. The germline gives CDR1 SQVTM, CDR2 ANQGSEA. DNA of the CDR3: TGCAGCGTTGATACTCCGGGTGGTGAGCAGTTCTTC. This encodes CSVDTPGGEQFF.

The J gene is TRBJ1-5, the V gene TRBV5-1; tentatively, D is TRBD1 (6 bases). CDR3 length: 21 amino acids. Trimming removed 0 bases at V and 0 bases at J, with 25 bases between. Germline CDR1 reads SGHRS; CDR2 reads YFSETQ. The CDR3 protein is CASSLVGRGGAVLYSNQPQHF. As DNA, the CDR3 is TGCGCCAGCAGCTTGGTTGGCCGGGGGGGCGCCGTCCTTTATAGCAATCAGCCCCAGCATTTT.

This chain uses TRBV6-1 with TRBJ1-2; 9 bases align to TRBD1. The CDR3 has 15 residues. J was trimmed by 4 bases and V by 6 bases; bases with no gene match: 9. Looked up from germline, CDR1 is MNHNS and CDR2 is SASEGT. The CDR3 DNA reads TGTGCCAGCAGCACTGACAGGGGGAATATCTATGGCTACACCTTC. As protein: CASSTDRGNIYGYTF.

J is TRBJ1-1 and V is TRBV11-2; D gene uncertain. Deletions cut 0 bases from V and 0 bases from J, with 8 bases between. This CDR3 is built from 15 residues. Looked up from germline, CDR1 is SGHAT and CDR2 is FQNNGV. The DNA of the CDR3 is TGTGCCAGCAGCTTAGAGAGTGATTTGAACACTGAAGCTTTCTTT. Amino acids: CASSLESDLNTEAFF.

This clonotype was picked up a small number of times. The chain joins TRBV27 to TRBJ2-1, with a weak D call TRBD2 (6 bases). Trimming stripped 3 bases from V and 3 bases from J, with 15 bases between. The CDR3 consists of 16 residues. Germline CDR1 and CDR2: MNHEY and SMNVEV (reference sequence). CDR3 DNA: TGTGCCAGCAGTTTTAGGGCTAATAGCGGCTACAATGAGCAGTTCTTC. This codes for CASSFRANSGYNEQFF.

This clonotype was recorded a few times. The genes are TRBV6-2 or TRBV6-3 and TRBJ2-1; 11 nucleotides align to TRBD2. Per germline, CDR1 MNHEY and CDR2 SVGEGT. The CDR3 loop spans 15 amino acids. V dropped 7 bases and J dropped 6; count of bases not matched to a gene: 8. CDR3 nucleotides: TGTGCCAGCACAGCTGGGACTAGCGGCTTCAATGAGCAGTTCTTC. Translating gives CASTAGTSGFNEQFF.

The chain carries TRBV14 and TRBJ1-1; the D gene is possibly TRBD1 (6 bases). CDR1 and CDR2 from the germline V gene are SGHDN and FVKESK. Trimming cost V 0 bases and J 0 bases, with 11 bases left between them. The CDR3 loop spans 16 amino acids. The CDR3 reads CASSQERTVLNTEAFF. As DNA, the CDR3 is TGTGCCAGCAGCCAAGAGAGGACAGTTCTGAACACTGAAGCTTTCTTT.

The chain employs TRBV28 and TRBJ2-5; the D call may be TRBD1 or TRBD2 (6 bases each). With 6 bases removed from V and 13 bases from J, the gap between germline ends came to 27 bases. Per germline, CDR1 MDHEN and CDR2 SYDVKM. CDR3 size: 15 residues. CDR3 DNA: TGTGCCAGCAGATTTTTGGGGGGCCTCGACTACGAGCGGTACTTC. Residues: CASRFLGGLDYERYF.

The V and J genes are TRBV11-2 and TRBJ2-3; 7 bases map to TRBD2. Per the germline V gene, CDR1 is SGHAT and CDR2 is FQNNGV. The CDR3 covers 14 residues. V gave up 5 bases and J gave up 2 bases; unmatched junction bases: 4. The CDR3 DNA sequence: TGTGCCAGCAGCATGGGGGGGGTCACAGATACGCAGTATTTT. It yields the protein CASSMGGVTDTQYF.

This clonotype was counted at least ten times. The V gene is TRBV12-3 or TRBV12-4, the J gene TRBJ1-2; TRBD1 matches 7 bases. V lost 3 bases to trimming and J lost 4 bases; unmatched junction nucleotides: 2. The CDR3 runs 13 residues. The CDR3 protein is CASSLGQPYGYTF. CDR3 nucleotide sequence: TGTGCCAGCAGTTTGGGACAGCCCTATGGCTACACCTTC.

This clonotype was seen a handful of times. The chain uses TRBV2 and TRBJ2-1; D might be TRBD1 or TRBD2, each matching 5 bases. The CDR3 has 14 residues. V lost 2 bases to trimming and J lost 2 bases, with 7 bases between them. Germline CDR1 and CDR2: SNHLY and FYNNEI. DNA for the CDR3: TGTGCCAGCAGTGAACAGGGACCCTACAATGAGCAGTTCTTC. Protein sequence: CASSEQGPYNEQFF. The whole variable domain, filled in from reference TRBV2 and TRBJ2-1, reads EPEVTQTPSHQVTQMGQEVILRCVPISNHLYFYWYRQILGQKVEFLVSFYNNEISEKSEIFDDQFSVERPDGSNFTLKIRSTKLEDSAMYFCASSEQGPYNEQFFGPGTRLTVL.

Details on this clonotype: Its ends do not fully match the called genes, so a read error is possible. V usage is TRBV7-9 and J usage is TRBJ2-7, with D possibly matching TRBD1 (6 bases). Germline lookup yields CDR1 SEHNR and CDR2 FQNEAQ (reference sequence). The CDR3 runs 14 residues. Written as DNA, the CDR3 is TGTGCCAGCAGCAACCGGGACACCTCCTACGAGCTGTACTTC. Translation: CASSNRDTSYELYF.

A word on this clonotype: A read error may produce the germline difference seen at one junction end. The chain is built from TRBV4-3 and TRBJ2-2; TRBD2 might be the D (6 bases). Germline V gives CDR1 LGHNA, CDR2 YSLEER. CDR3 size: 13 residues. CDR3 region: CAGSLANTGELFF. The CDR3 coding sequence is TGCGCCGGCAGCCTAGCGAACACCGGAGAGCTGTTTTTT.

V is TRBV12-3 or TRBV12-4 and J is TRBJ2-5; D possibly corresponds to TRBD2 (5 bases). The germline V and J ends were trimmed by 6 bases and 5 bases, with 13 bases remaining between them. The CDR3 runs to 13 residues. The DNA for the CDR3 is TGTGCCAGCAGCTGGGCCAGGAGGGAGACCCAGTACTTC. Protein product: CASSWARRETQYF.

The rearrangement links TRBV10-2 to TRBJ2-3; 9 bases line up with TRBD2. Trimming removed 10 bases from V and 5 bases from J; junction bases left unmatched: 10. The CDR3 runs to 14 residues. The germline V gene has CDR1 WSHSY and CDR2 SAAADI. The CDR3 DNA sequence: TGCGCCACCAAAGCGGGGGGACGCTTAGATACGCAGTATTTT. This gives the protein CATKAGGRLDTQYF.

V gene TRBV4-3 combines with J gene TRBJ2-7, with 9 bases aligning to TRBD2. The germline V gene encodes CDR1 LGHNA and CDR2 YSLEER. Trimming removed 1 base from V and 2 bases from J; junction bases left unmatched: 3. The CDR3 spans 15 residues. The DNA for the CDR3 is TGCGCCAGCAGCCAAGGACTAGCGGTTCCCTACGAGCAGTACTTC. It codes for CASSQGLAVPYEQYF.

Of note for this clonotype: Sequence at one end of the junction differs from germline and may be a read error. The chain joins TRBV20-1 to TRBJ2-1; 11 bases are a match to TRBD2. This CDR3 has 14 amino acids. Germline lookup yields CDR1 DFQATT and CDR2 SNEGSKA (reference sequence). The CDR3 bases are TGTAGTGCACCTATAGCGGGGGGGCCCGATGAGCAGTTCTTC. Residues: CSAPIAGGPDEQFF.

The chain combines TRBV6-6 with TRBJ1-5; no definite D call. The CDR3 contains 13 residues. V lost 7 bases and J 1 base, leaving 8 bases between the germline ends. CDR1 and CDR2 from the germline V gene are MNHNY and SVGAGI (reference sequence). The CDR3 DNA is TGTGCCAGCACGGGGAGCAGCAATCAGCCCCAGCATTTT. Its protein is CASTGSSNQPQHF.

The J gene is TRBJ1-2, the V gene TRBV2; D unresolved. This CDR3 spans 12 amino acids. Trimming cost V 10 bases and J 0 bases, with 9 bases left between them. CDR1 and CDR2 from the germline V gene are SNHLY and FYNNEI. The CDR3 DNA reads TGTGCCACCGCAGCCCCTAACTATGGCTACACCTTC. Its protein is CATAAPNYGYTF.

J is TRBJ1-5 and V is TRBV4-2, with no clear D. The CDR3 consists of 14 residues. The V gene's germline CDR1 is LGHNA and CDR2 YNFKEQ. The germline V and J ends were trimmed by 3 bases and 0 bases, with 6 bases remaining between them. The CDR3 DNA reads TGTGCCAGCAGCCAGATAGGTAGCAATCAGCCCCAGCATTTT. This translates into CASSQIGSNQPQHF.

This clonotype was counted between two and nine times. The CDR3 reads CASSLDPRGNTEAFF. CDR3 in DNA: TGTGCCAGCAGTTTGGACCCCAGGGGGAACACTGAAGCTTTCTTT. V and J are TRBV12-3 or TRBV12-4 and TRBJ1-1; the D gene is possibly TRBD1 (6 bases). Trimming shortened V by 3 bases and J by 1 base, and 12 bases separated the two germline ends. CDR3 length equals 15 residues.

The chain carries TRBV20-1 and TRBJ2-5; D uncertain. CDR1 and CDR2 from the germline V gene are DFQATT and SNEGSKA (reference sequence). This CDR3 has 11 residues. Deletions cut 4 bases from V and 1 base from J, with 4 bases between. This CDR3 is CSATFQETQYF. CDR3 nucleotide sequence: TGCAGTGCTACTTTCCAAGAGACCCAGTACTTC.

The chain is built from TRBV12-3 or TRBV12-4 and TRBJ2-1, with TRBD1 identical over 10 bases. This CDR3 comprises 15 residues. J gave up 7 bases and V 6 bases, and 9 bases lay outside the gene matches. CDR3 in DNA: TGTGCCAGCAGAACCGGGACAGGGGCTGGAAATGAGCAGTTCTTC. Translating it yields CASRTGTGAGNEQFF.

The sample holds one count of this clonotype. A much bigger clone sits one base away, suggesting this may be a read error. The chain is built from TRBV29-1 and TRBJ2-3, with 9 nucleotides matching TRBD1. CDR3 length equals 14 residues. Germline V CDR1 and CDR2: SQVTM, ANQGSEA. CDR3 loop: CSVAGQGGTDTQNF. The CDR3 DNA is TGCAGCGTAGCGGGACAGGGCGGGACAGATACGCAGAATTTT.

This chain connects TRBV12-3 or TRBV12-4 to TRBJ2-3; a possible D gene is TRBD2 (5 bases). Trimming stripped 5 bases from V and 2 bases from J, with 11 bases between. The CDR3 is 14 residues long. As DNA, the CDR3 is TGTGCCAGCAGTCCCGGGAATTTCACAGATACGCAGTATTTT. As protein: CASSPGNFTDTQYF.

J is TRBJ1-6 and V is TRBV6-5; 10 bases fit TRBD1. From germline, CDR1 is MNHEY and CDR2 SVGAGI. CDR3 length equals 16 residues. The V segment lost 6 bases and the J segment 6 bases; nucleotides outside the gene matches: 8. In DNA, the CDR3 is TGTGCCAGCAGCATCCCCCGGGACAGGGGTAATTCACCCCTCCACTTT. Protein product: CASSIPRDRGNSPLHF.

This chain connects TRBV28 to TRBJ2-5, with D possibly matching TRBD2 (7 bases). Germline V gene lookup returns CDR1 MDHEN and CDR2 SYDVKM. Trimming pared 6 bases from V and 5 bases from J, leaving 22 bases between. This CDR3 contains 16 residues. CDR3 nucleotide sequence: TGTGCCAGCAGCTCGCGACCGGGGGCGGGGGACGAGACCCAGTACTTC. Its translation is CASSSRPGAGDETQYF.

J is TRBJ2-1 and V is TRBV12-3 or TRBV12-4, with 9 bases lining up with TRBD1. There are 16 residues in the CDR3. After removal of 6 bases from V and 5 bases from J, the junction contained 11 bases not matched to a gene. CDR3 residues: CASSRSNRDRDNEQFF. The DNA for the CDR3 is TGTGCCAGCAGCCGCTCAAACCGGGACAGGGACAATGAGCAGTTCTTC.

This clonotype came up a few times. CDR3 DNA sequence: TGCAGTGCTACGTCTCGACAGGGGATTCATGGCTACACCTTC. It encodes CSATSRQGIHGYTF. The chain combines TRBV20-1 with TRBJ1-2, with 8 bases that match TRBD1. V lost 4 bases and J lost 6; bases outside the gene matches: 10. This CDR3 spans 14 amino acids. Germline assignment: CDR1 DFQATT and CDR2 SNEGSKA (reference sequence).

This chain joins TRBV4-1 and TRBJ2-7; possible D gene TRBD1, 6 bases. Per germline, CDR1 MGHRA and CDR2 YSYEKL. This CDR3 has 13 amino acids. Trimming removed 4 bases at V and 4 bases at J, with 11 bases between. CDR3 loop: CASSRSQGYEQYF. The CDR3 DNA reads TGCGCCAGCAGCCGGAGCCAGGGGTACGAGCAGTACTTC.

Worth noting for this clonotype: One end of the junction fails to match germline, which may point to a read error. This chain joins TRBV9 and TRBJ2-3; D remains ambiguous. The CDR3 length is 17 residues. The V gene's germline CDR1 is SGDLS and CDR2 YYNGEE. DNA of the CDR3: TGTGCCAGCAGCGTATCCACGTCGGCGGCCAGCACAGATACGCTGTATTTT. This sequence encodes CASSVSTSAASTDTLYF.

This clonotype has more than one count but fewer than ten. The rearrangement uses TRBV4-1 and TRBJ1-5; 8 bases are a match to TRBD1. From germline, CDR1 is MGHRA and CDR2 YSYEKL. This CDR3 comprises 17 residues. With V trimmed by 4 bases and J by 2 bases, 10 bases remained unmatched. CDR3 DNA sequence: TGCGCCAGCAGCCGGGACAGGAATGCGGATGGCAATCAGCCCCAGCATTTT. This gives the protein CASSRDRNADGNQPQHF.